The source of this TCR beta chain is a study of graft-versus-host responses after intestinal transplantation. Study-level information: Transplants given to recipients were multivisceral, liver-intestinal, or isolated intestinal. Every one of the recipients received anti-thymocyte globulin induction and afterwards took tacrolimus and steroids for 3 to 4 years. General study findings and limits: Individuals carrying graft-donor T cell macrochimerism showed high graft-versus-host to host-versus-graft clonal ratios in allografts. Early post-transplant HvG declines tracked with peak circulating GvH clone levels.

Remarks on this clone: Its specificity is not known.

The CDR3 is 13 residues long. V gave up 4 bases and J gave up 3 bases, with 10 bases separating them. Germline-derived CDR1 and CDR2 are SGHRS and YFSETQ. The method was immunoSEQ multiplex PCR; TCRdb's version includes in-frame clones alone and lacks a portion of them. The data hold fewer than 90,000 clones, with 94% observed a single time. This material consisted of unstimulated CD4+ T cells sorted from spleen or lymph node cells, taken before transplant. V is TRBV5-1 and J is TRBJ2-5; D perhaps matches TRBD1 (5 bases). The TCR sequence derives from a human donor who was the organ donor for an intestinal transplant. DNA for the CDR3: TGCGCCAGCAGCCCGCAGGGTAAAGAGACCCAGTACTTC. It yields the protein CASSPQGKETQYF.